The rows below give T cell receptor beta chains drawn from one sample of a study of T cells in Graves' hyperthyroidism and ophthalmopathy. TCRdb called the multiplex PCR reads again in MiXCR, with one record for every CDR3 protein. The profile shows about 380,000 distinct CDR3 sequences, about 14% of them singletons. The sequencing input was blood. Source of these receptors: a woman aged 25 to 39 with Graves' ophthalmopathy. CDR3s leave out the opening cysteine and the closing phenylalanine or tryptophan.

V: TRBV20-1; J: TRBJ2-3; CDR3: SAKITSTDTQY
V: TRBV27; J: TRBJ2-2; CDR3: ASNPIGLAVNTGELF
V: TRBV20-1; J: TRBJ2-1; CDR3: SAPDNSYNEQF
V: TRBV5-1; J: TRBJ1-6; CDR3: ASSLEQGPNSPLH
V: TRBV4-1; J: TRBJ2-7; CDR3: ASTLTGGSYEQY
V: TRBV7-2; J: TRBJ2-3; CDR3: ASTLGTSEADTQY
V: TRBV7-9; J: TRBJ2-7; CDR3: ASSHPDGYEQY
V: TRBV12-3/TRBV12-4; J: TRBJ1-4; CDR3: ASSPLASNEKLF
V: TRBV5-1; J: TRBJ1-4; CDR3: ASKKDSTNEKLF
V: TRBV24-1; J: TRBJ2-1; CDR3: ATSDWYNEQF
V: TRBV18; J: TRBJ2-4; CDR3: ASSPRGKNIQY
V: TRBV11-2; J: TRBJ1-3; CDR3: ASSLRGASSGNTIY
V: TRBV6-1; J: TRBJ1-1; CDR3: ASSEDGSLDSEAF
V: TRBV12-3/TRBV12-4; J: TRBJ2-3; CDR3: ASSSYPRTSGGSDTQY
V: TRBV2; J: TRBJ2-3; CDR3: ASSPGAGRPSQGTQY
V: TRBV6-1; J: TRBJ1-3; CDR3: ASSERLVSGNTIY
V: TRBV18; J: TRBJ2-1; CDR3: ASVGGPEYNEQF
V: TRBV12-3/TRBV12-4; J: TRBJ2-5; CDR3: ASSADRGGQETQY
V: TRBV13; J: TRBJ1-6; CDR3: ASSLGVLYSPLH
V: TRBV7-9; J: TRBJ2-3; CDR3: ASSILRGVSTDTQY
V: TRBV2; J: TRBJ1-5; CDR3: ASSEALSKGSSNQPQH
V: TRBV28; J: TRBJ2-3; CDR3: ASEGDADTQY
V: TRBV24-1; J: TRBJ2-1; CDR3: ATSDLAGEQF
V: TRBV18; J: TRBJ1-5; CDR3: ASSPTGGPRNQPQH
V: TRBV7-8; J: TRBJ2-5; CDR3: ASSLGWLSQETQY
V: TRBV11-2; J: TRBJ2-4; CDR3: ASSLTPGTPNIQY
V: TRBV2; J: TRBJ1-1; CDR3: ASSEDRENPEAF
V: TRBV6-1; J: TRBJ1-1; CDR3: ASREPNRADTEAF
V: TRBV2; J: TRBJ1-6; CDR3: ASSEFLSVEADSPLH
V: TRBV11-1; J: TRBJ2-1; CDR3: ASSLWTGQAVYNEQF
V: TRBV6-1; J: TRBJ2-7; CDR3: ASSPRTGGLEQY
V: TRBV11-2; J: TRBJ2-7; CDR3: ASSLIGISYEQY
V: TRBV2; J: TRBJ1-1; CDR3: ASRRGERDTEAF
V: TRBV20-1; J: TRBJ2-5; CDR3: SARIPWGTALDETQY
V: TRBV28; J: TRBJ1-2; CDR3: ASRTPGQGYYGYT
V: TRBV28; J: TRBJ1-5; CDR3: ASSFGTGGNQPQH
V: TRBV13; J: TRBJ2-3; CDR3: ASSWAGQDTQC
V: TRBV11-2; J: TRBJ2-7; CDR3: ASSLGGTSYEQY
V: TRBV20-1; J: TRBJ2-3; CDR3: SARAPGLPITQY
V: TRBV18; J: TRBJ2-4; CDR3: ASSPERMVAKNIQY
V: TRBV10-3; J: TRBJ2-1; CDR3: AIRAGPNLWEQF